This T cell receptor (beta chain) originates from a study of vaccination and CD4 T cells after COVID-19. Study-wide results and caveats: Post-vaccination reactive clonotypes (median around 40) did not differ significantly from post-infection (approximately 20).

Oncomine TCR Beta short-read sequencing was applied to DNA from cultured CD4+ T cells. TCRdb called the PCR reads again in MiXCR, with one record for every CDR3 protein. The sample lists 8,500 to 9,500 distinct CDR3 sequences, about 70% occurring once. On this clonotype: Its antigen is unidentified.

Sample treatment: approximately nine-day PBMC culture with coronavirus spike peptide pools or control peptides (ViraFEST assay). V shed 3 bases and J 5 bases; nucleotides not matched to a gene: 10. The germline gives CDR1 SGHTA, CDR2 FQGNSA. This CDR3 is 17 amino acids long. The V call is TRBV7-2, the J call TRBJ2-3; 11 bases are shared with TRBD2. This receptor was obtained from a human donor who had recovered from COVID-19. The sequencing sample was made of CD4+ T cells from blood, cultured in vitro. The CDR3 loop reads CASSFPLAGGSGDTQYF. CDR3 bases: TGTGCCAGCAGCTTTCCGCTAGCGGGAGGATCGGGAGATACGCAGTATTTT.